The clone carrying this T cell receptor beta chain was counted once. These data are taken from a study of T cell changes during pregnancy in multiple sclerosis. The CDR3 sequence is 12 residues long. Between the trimmed V and J ends, which lost 7 bases and 6 bases, there was a span of 11 bases. From germline, CDR1 is SNHLY and CDR2 FYNNEI. The method was immunoSEQ multiplex PCR; TCRdb's version includes in-frame clones alone and lacks a portion of them. In the table there are tens of thousands of clones, about 90% of which are singletons. Sequenced material: peripheral blood, taken after pregnancy. The receptor's source is a female donor in good health, enrolled as a control in a pregnancy study. The V call is TRBV2, the J call TRBJ2-3; a weak D match, TRBD2 (5 bases). CDR3 bases: TGTGCCAGCACCGTTGGAGGCGATACGCAGTATTTT. Encoded protein: CASTVGGDTQYF.